This T cell receptor (beta chain) emerged from a study of blood T cell repertoires in COVID-19. Study as a whole: Acute-phase and convalescent COVID-19 samples originated in the United States, Italy and Spain. The analysed material was cDNA or gDNA that came from T cells, B-cell-depleted T cells, or PBMCs.

The V and J ends lost 0 bases and 9 bases respectively, with 10 bases between them. The CDR3 contains 14 residues. Per the germline V gene, CDR1 is SGHRS and CDR2 is YFSETQ. Under the authors' procedure: How many nucleated cells were present was estimated from reference gene primer amplification. This table comes from immunoSEQ multiplex PCR, and its TCRdb copy is limited to in-frame clones, with some not included. That table gives V, J and clone size, and the DNA gave D and trimming. The sample carries fewer than 500,000 clones, around 84% recorded once. This receptor was obtained from a human donor with acute or convalescent COVID-19. The donor label of this sample is uncertain. The chain recombines TRBV5-1 with TRBJ1-6, with D possibly TRBD1 on 6 matching bases. Material for sequencing was peripheral blood. The CDR3 bases are TGCGCCAGCAGCTTGGTAGGGGGACGTTCACCCCTCCACTTT. This sequence encodes CASSLVGGRSPLHF. The full variable domain, its missing parts supplied by reference TRBV5-1 and TRBJ1-6, is KAGVTQTPRYLIKTRGQQVTLSCSPISGHRSVSWYQQTPGQGLQFLFEYFSETQRNKGNFPGRFSGRQFSNSRSEMNVSTLELGDSALYLCASSLVGGRSPLHFGNGTRLTVT.